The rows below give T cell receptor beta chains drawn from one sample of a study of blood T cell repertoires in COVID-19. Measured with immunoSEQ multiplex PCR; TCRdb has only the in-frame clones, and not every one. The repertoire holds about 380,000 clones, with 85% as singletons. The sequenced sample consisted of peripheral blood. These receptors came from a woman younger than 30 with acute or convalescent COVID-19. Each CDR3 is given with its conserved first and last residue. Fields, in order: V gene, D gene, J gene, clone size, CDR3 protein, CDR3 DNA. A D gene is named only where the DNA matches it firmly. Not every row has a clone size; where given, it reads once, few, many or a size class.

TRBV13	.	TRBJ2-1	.	CASSLYRDFLRDEQFF	TGTGCCAGCAGCTTATACCGGGACTTCCTTAGGGATGAGCAGTTCTTC
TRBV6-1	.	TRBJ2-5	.	CASSDFWFEGGRQETQYF	TGTGCCAGCAGTGACTTTTGGTTCGAGGGGGGGAGGCAAGAGACCCAGTACTTC
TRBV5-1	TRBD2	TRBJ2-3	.	CASSLGRGVAGFMDTQYF	TGCGCCAGCAGCTTGGGACGAGGGGTAGCGGGGTTTATGGATACGCAGTATTTT
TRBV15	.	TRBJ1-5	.	CATSRDAAVGPNQPQHF	TGTGCCACCAGCAGAGACGCGGCAGTTGGCCCCAATCAGCCCCAGCATTTT
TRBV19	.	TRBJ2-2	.	CASSPVGATGELFF	TGTGCCAGTAGCCCGGTAGGGGCCACCGGGGAGCTGTTTTTT
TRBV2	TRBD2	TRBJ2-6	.	CASSDGASGRISSGANVLTF	TGTGCCAGCAGTGATGGGGCTAGCGGGCGAATTAGCTCTGGGGCCAACGTCCTGACTTTC
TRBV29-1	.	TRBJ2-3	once	CSVEDLFLGDTQYF	TGCAGCGTTGAAGATCTTTTCCTAGGAGATACGCAGTATTTT
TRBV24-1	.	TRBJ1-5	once	CATSDLKANQPQHF	TGTGCCACCAGTGATTTAAAAGCAAATCAGCCCCAGCATTTT
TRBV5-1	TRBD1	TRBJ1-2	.	CASSPLQGGYGYTF	TGCGCCAGCAGCCCCCTCCAGGGGGGCTATGGCTACACCTTC
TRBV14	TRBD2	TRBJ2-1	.	CASSRKGLAGVGEFF	TGTGCCAGCAGCCGCAAGGGACTAGCGGGAGTTGGGGAGTTCTTC
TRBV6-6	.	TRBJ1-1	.	CASNATRGRTEAFF	TGTGCCAGCAACGCCACCCGGGGGAGGACTGAAGCTTTCTTT
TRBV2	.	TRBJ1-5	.	CASSEEQGNQPQHF	TGTGCCAGCAGTGAGGAACAGGGCAATCAGCCCCAGCATTTT
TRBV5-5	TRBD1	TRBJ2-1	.	CASSPGTGDAYEQFF	TGTGCCAGCAGCCCAGGGACAGGGGATGCGTACGAGCAGTTCTTC
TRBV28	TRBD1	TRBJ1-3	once	CASRDRGWSGNTIYF	TGTGCCAGCAGGGACAGGGGCTGGTCGGGAAACACCATATATTTT
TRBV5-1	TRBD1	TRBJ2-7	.	CASSLGIGTAVSYEQYF	TGCGCCAGCAGCTTGGGTATTGGGACAGCCGTCTCCTACGAGCAGTACTTC
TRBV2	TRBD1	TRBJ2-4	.	CASSDTGQGRIEAKNIQYF	TGTGCCAGCAGTGATACGGGACAGGGGAGAATCGAAGCCAAAAACATTCAGTACTTC
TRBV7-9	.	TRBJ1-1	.	CASSQGRGVNTEAFF	TGTGCCAGCAGCCAAGGTCGGGGGGTGAACACTGAAGCTTTCTTT
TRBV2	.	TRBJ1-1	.	CASSGTVLNTEAFF	TGTGCCAGCAGTGGGACAGTTCTGAACACTGAAGCTTTCTTT
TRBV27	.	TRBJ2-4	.	CASSLSRGAKNIQYF	TGTGCCAGCAGTTTATCGAGGGGGGCCAAAAACATTCAGTACTTC
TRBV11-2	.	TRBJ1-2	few	CASRRAPGGDYGYTF	TGTGCCAGCAGACGGGCCCCGGGAGGGGACTATGGCTACACCTTC
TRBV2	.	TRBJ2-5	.	CASSDSSEQETQYF	TGTGCCAGCAGTGATTCTAGCGAACAAGAGACCCAGTACTTC
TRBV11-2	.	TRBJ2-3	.	CASSGASAPGVTQYF	TGTGCCAGCAGCGGCGCTAGCGCCCCCGGCGTTACGCAGTATTTT
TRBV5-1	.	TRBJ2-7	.	CASSPGLAKYEQYF	TGCGCCAGCAGCCCGGGACTCGCGAAATACGAGCAGTACTTC
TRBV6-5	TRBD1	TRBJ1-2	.	CASSYSGTGVAGYTF	TGTGCCAGCAGTTACTCCGGGACAGGGGTTGCTGGCTACACCTTC
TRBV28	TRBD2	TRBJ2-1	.	CASIAGGPRSYNEQFF	TGTGCCAGCATAGCGGGAGGGCCTAGGTCCTACAATGAGCAGTTCTTC
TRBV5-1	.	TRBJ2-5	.	CASSFGSQETQYF	TGCGCCAGCAGCTTTGGCAGCCAAGAGACCCAGTACTTC
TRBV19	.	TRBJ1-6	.	CASSIDRLANSPLHF	TGTGCCAGTAGTATCGACAGGCTAGCTAATTCACCCCTCCACTTT
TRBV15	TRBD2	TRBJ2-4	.	CATSRGRGGAENIQYF	TGTGCCACCAGCAGAGGCCGCGGGGGGGCCGAAAACATTCAGTACTTC
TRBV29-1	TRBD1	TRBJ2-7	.	CSVGTGGYEQYF	TGCAGCGTTGGGACAGGGGGCTACGAGCAGTACTTC
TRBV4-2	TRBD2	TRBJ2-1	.	CASSQAPLLSAGAHNEQFF	TGTGCCAGCAGCCAAGCACCTCTTCTCTCAGCGGGGGCTCACAATGAGCAGTTCTTC
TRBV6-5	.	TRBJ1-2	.	CASTRGRAKDGYTF	TGTGCCAGCACCCGGGGGAGGGCGAAAGATGGCTACACCTTC
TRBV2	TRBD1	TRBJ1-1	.	CASSATGGEAFF	TGTGCCAGCAGTGCCACAGGGGGCGAAGCTTTCTTT
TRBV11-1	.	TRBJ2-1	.	CASSSRQVSYNEQFF	TGTGCCAGCAGCTCGCGACAGGTTTCCTACAATGAGCAGTTCTTC
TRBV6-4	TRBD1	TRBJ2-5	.	CASSDSRGGEETQYF	TGTGCCAGCAGTGACTCGAGAGGGGGCGAAGAGACCCAGTACTTC
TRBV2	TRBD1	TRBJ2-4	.	CASSPGQGIGQNIQYF	TGTGCCAGCAGCCCGGGACAGGGGATTGGCCAAAACATTCAGTACTTC
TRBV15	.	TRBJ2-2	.	CATSRWRGVGTGELFF	TGTGCCACCAGCCGGTGGAGGGGAGTTGGCACCGGGGAGCTGTTTTTT
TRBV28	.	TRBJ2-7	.	CASRPLGSVYEQYF	TGTGCCAGCAGGCCACTGGGGAGCGTCTACGAGCAGTACTTC
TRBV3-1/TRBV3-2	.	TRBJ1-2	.	CASREQGYGYTF	TGTGCCAGCAGGGAACAGGGTTATGGCTACACCTTC
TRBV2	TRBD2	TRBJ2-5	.	CASTDQRGGQTQYF	TGTGCCAGCACTGACCAGCGGGGGGGCCAGACCCAGTACTTC
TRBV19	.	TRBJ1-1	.	CASTGREAFF	TGTGCCAGTACAGGGCGTGAAGCTTTCTTT
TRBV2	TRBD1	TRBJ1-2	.	CASSRAGTGDFNYGYTF	TGTGCCAGCAGTAGGGCCGGGACAGGAGATTTTAACTATGGCTACACCTTC
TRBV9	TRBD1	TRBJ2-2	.	CASSERTGAGELFF	TGTGCCAGCAGCGAAAGAACAGGGGCCGGGGAGCTGTTTTTT
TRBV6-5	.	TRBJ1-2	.	CASSQQVSNYGYTF	TGTGCCAGCAGTCAACAGGTCTCTAACTATGGCTACACCTTC